This T cell receptor beta chain was captured in a study of cytomegalovirus exposure and HLA in healthy donors. Researchers ran the PCR with 60 Vbeta and 13 Jbeta primers. Generated by immunoSEQ multiplex PCR, the TCRdb table keeps only in-frame clones and is missing some. The sample has approximately 100,000 clones, about 75% seen once; the top ten hold approximately 4.8%. CDR3 length equals 14 residues. V dropped 5 bases and J dropped 2 bases, with 12 bases sitting between them. Germline V gene lookup returns CDR1 LNHNV and CDR2 YYDKDF (reference sequence). The chain has TRBV15 and TRBJ1-2; TRBD1 is a possible D gene (6 bases). The sequence was collected from a woman in her late teens or twenties in good health and CMV-seropositive. Sequenced input: PBMCs. The CDR3 coding sequence is TGTGCCACCAGCGGTACAGGGTTAAACTATGGCTACACCTTC. Translated: CATSGTGLNYGYTF. The variable domain in full, with the rest retrieved from reference TRBV15 and TRBJ1-2, is DAMVIQNPRYQVTQFGKPVTLSCSQTLNHNVMYWYQQKSSQAPKLLFHYYDKDFNNEADTPDNFQSRRPNTSFCFLDIRSPGLGDTAMYLCATSGTGLNYGYTFGSGTRLTVV.